A selection of T cell receptor beta chains follows, all from one sample in a study of cytomegalovirus exposure and HLA in healthy donors. Method: immunoSEQ multiplex PCR; TCRdb's copy keeps in-frame clones and lacks some. Of approximately 180,000 clones in the sample, about 84% were seen once. Sample: PBMCs. Receptors were obtained from a man between 18 and 35 years old in good health and CMV-seronegative. Each CDR3 is given with its conserved first and last residue. The order of the fields is CDR3 protein, CDR3 DNA, clone size, V gene, D gene, J gene. A D gene is named only where the DNA matches it firmly. Size is stated for part of the rows, as once, few or many counts, or as a class when the clone is expanded.

cdr3_aa: CASSDSVGGTEAFF; cdr3_nt: TGTGCCAGCAGTGACTCCGTGGGGGGCACTGAAGCTTTCTTT; clone_size: NA; v_call: TRBV6-5; d_call: NA; j_call: TRBJ1-1
cdr3_aa: CASSDGRRLDYGYTF; cdr3_nt: TGTGCCAGCAGCGACGGACGGAGGTTGGACTATGGCTACACCTTC; clone_size: NA; v_call: TRBV9; d_call: NA; j_call: TRBJ1-2
cdr3_aa: CASSLDQGGSSSYNEQFF; cdr3_nt: TGTGCCAGCAGCTTAGATCAGGGCGGGAGTAGCTCCTACAATGAGCAGTTCTTC; clone_size: NA; v_call: TRBV11-3; d_call: TRBD2; j_call: TRBJ2-1
cdr3_aa: CASRQGAIGYTF; cdr3_nt: TGTGCCAGCCGACAGGGGGCGATCGGCTACACCTTC; clone_size: few; v_call: TRBV19; d_call: TRBD1; j_call: TRBJ1-2
cdr3_aa: CATSSPGTGEHYEQYF; cdr3_nt: TGTGCCACCAGCAGCCCCGGGACAGGGGAACACTACGAGCAGTACTTC; clone_size: NA; v_call: TRBV15; d_call: TRBD1; j_call: TRBJ2-7
cdr3_aa: CASTLPGLIYEQYF; cdr3_nt: TGCGCCAGCACCCTCCCGGGACTGATCTACGAGCAGTACTTC; clone_size: NA; v_call: TRBV23-1; d_call: NA; j_call: TRBJ2-7
cdr3_aa: CASDLRQGEDYEQYF; cdr3_nt: TGTGCCAGTGACCTACGACAGGGGGAGGACTACGAGCAGTACTTC; clone_size: NA; v_call: TRBV19; d_call: TRBD1; j_call: TRBJ2-7
cdr3_aa: CASTSGTTSTDTQYF; cdr3_nt: TGTGCCAGCACCTCCGGGACAACTAGCACAGATACGCAGTATTTT; clone_size: few; v_call: TRBV27; d_call: NA; j_call: TRBJ2-3
cdr3_aa: CASSLWTGMSGANVLTF; cdr3_nt: TGTGCCAGCAGTTTATGGACAGGGATGTCTGGGGCCAACGTCCTGACTTTC; clone_size: few; v_call: TRBV27; d_call: TRBD1; j_call: TRBJ2-6
cdr3_aa: CASSLGDRSNTEAFF; cdr3_nt: TGTGCCAGCAGCTTAGGGGACAGGTCTAACACTGAAGCTTTCTTT; clone_size: once; v_call: TRBV7-9; d_call: TRBD1; j_call: TRBJ1-1
cdr3_aa: CASSYSGGVQETQYF; cdr3_nt: TGCGCCAGCAGCTATAGCGGGGGGGTCCAAGAGACCCAGTACTTC; clone_size: few; v_call: TRBV5-1; d_call: TRBD2; j_call: TRBJ2-5
cdr3_aa: CASAFEEPEAFF; cdr3_nt: TGTGCCAGCGCGTTCGAGGAGCCTGAAGCTTTCTTT; clone_size: once; v_call: TRBV11-3; d_call: NA; j_call: TRBJ1-1
cdr3_aa: CASRRDRGGGELFF; cdr3_nt: TGTGCCAGCAGAAGGGACAGGGGAGGCGGGGAGCTGTTTTTT; clone_size: NA; v_call: TRBV7-8; d_call: TRBD1; j_call: TRBJ2-2
cdr3_aa: CASSSGAGAYNSPLHF; cdr3_nt: TGTGCCAGCAGCTCAGGGGCGGGCGCCTATAATTCACCCCTCCACTTT; clone_size: NA; v_call: TRBV7-9; d_call: NA; j_call: TRBJ1-6
cdr3_aa: CASSQEELAAYEQYF; cdr3_nt: TGCGCCAGCAGCCAAGAGGAACTAGCTGCCTACGAGCAGTACTTC; clone_size: once; v_call: TRBV4-1; d_call: NA; j_call: TRBJ2-7
cdr3_aa: CASKGSGNEQFF; cdr3_nt: TGCGCCAGCAAAGGTTCGGGCAATGAGCAGTTCTTC; clone_size: NA; v_call: TRBV10-1; d_call: NA; j_call: TRBJ2-1
cdr3_aa: CSASAGTEAFF; cdr3_nt: TGCAGTGCTAGTGCAGGCACTGAAGCTTTCTTT; clone_size: NA; v_call: TRBV20-1; d_call: NA; j_call: TRBJ1-1
cdr3_aa: CASSTRGTSSYNEQFF; cdr3_nt: TGTGCCAGCAGCACCAGGGGCACGAGCTCCTACAATGAGCAGTTCTTC; clone_size: NA; v_call: TRBV7-3; d_call: NA; j_call: TRBJ2-1
cdr3_aa: CASSKGHHQPQHF; cdr3_nt: TGTGCCAGCAGCAAAGGACACCATCAGCCCCAGCATTTT; clone_size: NA; v_call: TRBV11-3; d_call: NA; j_call: TRBJ1-5
cdr3_aa: CSSSFGQPPHEQFF; cdr3_nt: TGTTCCAGCAGCTTTGGACAACCCCCCCATGAGCAGTTCTTC; clone_size: NA; v_call: TRBV7-9; d_call: NA; j_call: TRBJ2-1
cdr3_aa: CASSAAGGFSEQYF; cdr3_nt: TGTGCCAGCAGTGCGGCAGGGGGGTTCAGCGAGCAGTACTTC; clone_size: NA; v_call: TRBV9; d_call: NA; j_call: TRBJ2-7
cdr3_aa: CAITRLAGGDTQYF; cdr3_nt: TGTGCCATCACCAGACTAGCGGGAGGTGATACGCAGTATTTT; clone_size: NA; v_call: TRBV10-3; d_call: TRBD2; j_call: TRBJ2-3
cdr3_aa: CASSEVGTGRAFF; cdr3_nt: TGTGCCAGCAGTGAAGTGGGGACAGGTCGAGCTTTCTTT; clone_size: NA; v_call: TRBV6-1; d_call: TRBD1; j_call: TRBJ1-1
cdr3_aa: CASSSIRDSNEKLFF; cdr3_nt: TGTGCCAGCAGCTCCATCCGGGACAGTAATGAAAAACTGTTTTTT; clone_size: NA; v_call: TRBV9; d_call: TRBD1; j_call: TRBJ1-4
cdr3_aa: CASSSGQGFWAQHF; cdr3_nt: TGTGCCAGCAGCTCGGGACAGGGGTTTTGGGCCCAGCATTTT; clone_size: few; v_call: TRBV5-6; d_call: TRBD1; j_call: TRBJ1-5
cdr3_aa: CAWRVAGGPDDEQYF; cdr3_nt: TGTGCCTGGAGGGTAGCGGGAGGGCCTGACGACGAGCAGTACTTC; clone_size: NA; v_call: TRBV30; d_call: TRBD2; j_call: TRBJ2-7